The rows below give T cell receptor beta chains drawn from one sample of a study of blood T cell repertoires in COVID-19. Generated by immunoSEQ multiplex PCR, the TCRdb table keeps only in-frame clones and is missing some. The sample shows some 240,000 clones, under 90% of them seen only once. The sequenced sample consisted of PBMCs or T cells enriched from blood (not recorded which). The receptors come from a man between 25 and 39 years old with acute COVID-19. The CDR3 runs from the conserved cysteine through the conserved F or W. D genes are given only for firm matches.

J: TRBJ1-3
V: TRBV27
D: -
CDR3: CASIGFGNTIYF

J: TRBJ1-1
V: TRBV19
D: TRBD1
CDR3: CASSIEWQGAPATEAFF

J: TRBJ2-6
V: TRBV27
D: -
CDR3: CASSSTDTGANVLTF

J: TRBJ1-2
V: TRBV3-1/TRBV3-2
D: -
CDR3: CASSHPTPNYGYTF

J: TRBJ1-1
V: TRBV9
D: -
CDR3: CASSFGRGMNTEAFF

J: TRBJ1-4
V: TRBV18
D: -
CDR3: CASSQNRAGATNEKLFF

J: TRBJ1-6
V: TRBV30
D: TRBD1
CDR3: CAWSHTGGGSPLHF

J: TRBJ2-3
V: TRBV3-1/TRBV3-2
D: TRBD1
CDR3: CASSLDRGQSDTQYF

J: TRBJ1-1
V: TRBV20-1
D: TRBD1
CDR3: CSASDRVNTEAFF

J: TRBJ2-4
V: TRBV13
D: -
CDR3: CASSSYREAKNIQYF

J: TRBJ1-1
V: TRBV19
D: -
CDR3: CASSLGAVNTEAFF

J: TRBJ2-5
V: TRBV6-1
D: TRBD2
CDR3: CASSDQRGAQETQYF

J: TRBJ1-2
V: TRBV10-1
D: -
CDR3: CASSDRQSYGYTF

J: TRBJ2-3
V: TRBV9
D: -
CDR3: CASSVALSPDTQYF

J: TRBJ1-1
V: TRBV11-2
D: -
CDR3: CASSLGRQLLNTEAFF

J: TRBJ2-5
V: TRBV11-2
D: -
CDR3: CASSRRRVPETQYF

J: TRBJ1-1
V: TRBV28
D: -
CDR3: CAVLDGQAGSEAFF

J: TRBJ2-5
V: TRBV5-1
D: -
CDR3: CASSSGLLQETQYF

J: TRBJ2-2
V: TRBV24-1
D: TRBD1
CDR3: CATSLPGQGNTGELFF

J: TRBJ1-4
V: TRBV7-9
D: TRBD1
CDR3: CASRGPTNEKLFF

J: TRBJ2-1
V: TRBV9
D: TRBD2
CDR3: CASTRLAGTYNEQFF

J: TRBJ1-2
V: TRBV2
D: -
CDR3: CASSLGGVEVGYTF